A selection of T cell receptor beta chains follows, all from one sample in a study of cytomegalovirus exposure and HLA in healthy donors. The data were produced by immunoSEQ multiplex PCR, yet TCRdb's version contains in-frame clones alone and is incomplete. The sample consists of 120,000 to 150,000 clones, approximately 79% of them appearing once. The source material was PBMCs. The receptors here all came from a woman under 40 in good health and CMV-seronegative. CDR3s include the opening cysteine and the closing phenylalanine or tryptophan. Each record gives: clone size, J gene, D gene, V gene, CDR3 DNA, CDR3 protein. D genes are given only for firm matches. Clone sizes are given selectively: once, few, many, or a class where the clone is expanded.

>NA|TRBJ2-3|NA|TRBV7-9
TGTGCCAGCAGCCTTAGATACCCGGATACGCAGTATTTT
CASSLRYPDTQYF
>NA|TRBJ1-5|NA|TRBV28
TGTGCCAGCAGTTGGATGAGCGGCAATCAGCCCCAGCATTTT
CASSWMSGNQPQHF
>NA|TRBJ2-7|NA|TRBV11-2
TGTGCCAGCAGGACAGAAACATACGAGCAGTACTTC
CASRTETYEQYF
>NA|TRBJ2-3|TRBD2|TRBV5-1
TGCGCCAGCAGCATCGGGACTAGCGGGAGTCACACAGATACGCAGTATTTT
CASSIGTSGSHTDTQYF
>NA|TRBJ2-3|NA|TRBV7-8
TGTGCCAGCAGCTTGTTCCGGGGTACGCAGTATTTT
CASSLFRGTQYF
>NA|TRBJ2-3|TRBD1|TRBV2
TGTGCCAGCAGCTGGGACAGGGATACGCAGTATTTT
CASSWDRDTQYF
>NA|TRBJ2-3|NA|TRBV10-1
TGCGCCAGCAGTGGGGCTAGGGAGTTCCCCACAGATACGCAGTATTTT
CASSGAREFPTDTQYF
>NA|TRBJ1-4|NA|TRBV7-2
TGTGCCAGCAGCTTAGTTGTGTTTGCGGAAAAACTGTTTTTT
CASSLVVFAEKLFF
>NA|TRBJ2-1|TRBD2|TRBV5-4
TGTGCCAGCAGCTTGGCGGGGGGAGGGTGGACCTCCTACAATGAGCAGTTCTTC
CASSLAGGGWTSYNEQFF
>few|TRBJ1-2|NA|TRBV5-1
TGCGCCAGCAGCTTGGAGGGGTCACTGGGAGGCTACACCTTC
CASSLEGSLGGYTF
>NA|TRBJ2-7|TRBD1|TRBV29-1
TGCAGCGTTGCCGGGACAGGGATTACCTACGAGCAGTACTTC
CSVAGTGITYEQYF
>NA|TRBJ2-6|TRBD2|TRBV7-9
TGTGCCAGCAGCCCACGGGGGGGCCTCTCTGGGGCCAACGTCCTGACTTTC
CASSPRGGLSGANVLTF
>NA|TRBJ1-5|NA|TRBV6-4
TGTGCCAGCAGTGCACAGGGAGGCAATCAGCCCCAGCATTTT
CASSAQGGNQPQHF
>NA|TRBJ2-4|TRBD1|TRBV5-6
TGTGCCAGCAGCTTGGCACAGGACAGGGGCTTTATTGACATTCAGTACTTC
CASSLAQDRGFIDIQYF
>NA|TRBJ1-2|NA|TRBV2
TGTGCCAGCATTAGATTTTCGTGGTATGGCTACACCTTC
CASIRFSWYGYTF
>NA|TRBJ2-1|TRBD2|TRBV4-1
TGCGCCAGCAGCCAAAATTCCCTCCGGGAGGGCCACTATGAGCAGTTCTTC
CASSQNSLREGHYEQFF
>NA|TRBJ1-1|TRBD1|TRBV5-1
TGCGCCAGCAGCCCGCGACAGGGGGGCACTGAAGCTTTCTTT
CASSPRQGGTEAFF
>NA|TRBJ2-3|NA|TRBV9
TGTGCCAGCAGCGTAGGAATCACAGGCACAGATACGCAGTATTTT
CASSVGITGTDTQYF